Below, 21 T cell receptor beta chains from the same sample are listed, as sequenced in a study of PD-L1 blockade in urothelial cancer. Using immunoSEQ multiplex PCR, the repertoire was profiled, and TCRdb retains in-frame clones only, with some absent. The repertoire has roughly 74,000 clones, about 85% of them found once; the top ten carry around 5%. Sequences were derived from PBMCs, sampled around atezolizumab (anti-PD-L1) treatment. These receptors were obtained from a woman aged 70-85 years with urothelial cancer.

This clone appeared once. The chain has TRBV7-8 and TRBJ2-5, with 12 nucleotides matching TRBD1. Per germline, CDR1 SGHVS and CDR2 FQNEAQ. The trim removed 2 bases at V and 5 bases at J, leaving 3 bases unmatched. This CDR3 is 15 amino acids long. CDR3 protein: CASSLPGTGGETQYF. The DNA for the CDR3 is TGTGCCAGCAGCTTACCAGGGACAGGGGGCGAGACCCAGTACTTC.

The gene calls are TRBV5-1 and TRBJ2-3; D unclear. The CDR3 is 15 amino acids. CDR1 and CDR2 (germline): SGHRS, YFSETQ. The germline V and J ends were trimmed by 4 bases and 1 base, with 13 bases remaining between them. The CDR3, as DNA: TGCGCCAGCAGCCTCCCCACTTTGGGCACAGATACGCAGTATTTT. Residues: CASSLPTLGTDTQYF.

This chain uses TRBV4-3 with TRBJ2-1, with TRBD2 identical over 16 bases. With 3 bases clipped from V and 5 bases from J, the junction kept 7 bases outside the gene matches. Germline-derived CDR1 and CDR2 are LGHNA and YSLEER. The length of the CDR3 is 18 residues. CDR3 loop: CASSQGLAGGPEDNEQFF. In nucleotides, the CDR3 is TGCGCCAGCAGCCAGGGACTAGCGGGGGGGCCGGAGGACAATGAGCAGTTCTTC.

The chain joins TRBV4-1 to TRBJ1-5; D may be TRBD1 (6 bases). Trimming pared 7 bases from V and 0 bases from J, leaving 13 bases between. This CDR3 spans 15 amino acids. Germline CDR1 reads MGHRA; CDR2 reads YSYEKL. The CDR3 sequence: CASTPGHLSNQPQHF. The CDR3 DNA follows: TGCGCCAGCACCCCGGGACACCTTAGCAATCAGCCCCAGCATTTT.

This rearrangement joins TRBV6-6 to TRBJ1-5; a weak D match, TRBD1 (5 bases). Germline values: CDR1 MNHNY, CDR2 SVGAGI (reference sequence). The CDR3 sequence is 12 residues long. The V gene lost 5 bases and the J gene lost 5 bases, with 7 bases spanning the gap. For the CDR3, the DNA is TGTGCCAGCAGTCCCAGGGATCAGCCCCAGCATTTT. It yields the protein CASSPRDQPQHF.

The CDR3 DNA sequence: TGTGCCAGCTCACCCCCCGCCCGGGGAGTCGGGGACTATGGCTACACCTTC. Translated, it gives CASSPPARGVGDYGYTF. V gene TRBV18 combines with J gene TRBJ1-2; D ambiguous. V was cut by 3 bases and J by 3 bases, with 20 bases left in between. CDR1 and CDR2 from the germline V gene are KGHSH and LQKENI. CDR3 length: 17 residues.

The V gene is TRBV30, the J gene TRBJ2-1, with TRBD2 identical over 9 bases. The CDR3 runs to 17 residues. The germline V gene has CDR1 GTSNPN and CDR2 SVGIG (reference sequence). V dropped 0 bases and J dropped 0; count of bases not matched to a gene: 6. CDR3 sequence: CAWSVQRLAASYNEQFF. The CDR3 bases are TGTGCCTGGAGTGTACAAAGACTAGCGGCCTCCTACAATGAGCAGTTCTTC.

The chain links TRBV5-1 to TRBJ2-1; 12 nucleotides line up with TRBD2. V shed 5 bases, J shed 7 bases, and the junction held 10 bases outside the gene matches. In germline, CDR1 is SGHRS, CDR2 YFSETQ. The CDR3 spans 16 residues. In nucleotides, the CDR3 is TGCGCCAGCAGACAAATCGGACTAGCGGGATCGAATGAGCAGTTCTTC. The encoded protein is CASRQIGLAGSNEQFF.

The chain carries TRBV18 and TRBJ2-1, with D maybe TRBD2 (5 bases). Trimming cost V 5 bases and J 5 bases, with 13 bases left between them. Germline loops: CDR1 KGHSH, CDR2 LQKENI. This CDR3 contains 14 residues. The CDR3 DNA sequence: TGTGCCAGCTCAACTAGGGCGAGCGACAATGAGCAGTTCTTC. It is translated as CASSTRASDNEQFF.

This clone was seen more than once but under ten times. The chain couples TRBV5-1 to TRBJ1-1; tentatively, D is TRBD1 (6 bases). The V end was cut by 1 base, the J end by 6 bases, with 13 bases between. Germline CDR1 is SGHRS and CDR2 is YFSETQ. This CDR3 has 14 residues. CDR3 sequence reads: CASSLLQGLPEAFF. CDR3 DNA sequence: TGCGCCAGCAGCTTGCTACAGGGCCTCCCTGAAGCTTTCTTT.

This chain links TRBV13 with TRBJ2-3; D remains unclear. The ends were cut back, 0 bases at V and 5 bases at J, with 3 bases in the middle. The germline V gene encodes CDR1 PRHDT and CDR2 FYEKMQ (reference sequence). The CDR3 sequence is 12 residues long. CDR3 DNA: TGTGCCAGCAGCTTAGGCAGAGATACGCAGTATTTT. It translates to CASSLGRDTQYF.

This rearrangement joins TRBV2 to TRBJ2-3; perhaps TRBD1 as D (5 bases). This CDR3 has 13 amino acids. The V end lost 7 bases, the J end lost 1 base, and 9 bases lay between the germline ends. CDR1 is SNHLY, CDR2 FYNNEI, per germline. The CDR3 DNA is TGTGCCAGCAATATAGGGGGCACAGATACGCAGTATTTT. This codes for CASNIGGTDTQYF.

The chain combines TRBV6-1 with TRBJ1-5, with 9 bases fitting TRBD1. The germline V gene encodes CDR1 MNHNS and CDR2 SASEGT. V was pared by 4 bases and J by 3 bases, with 10 bases of the junction left unmatched. This CDR3 has 17 amino acids. The CDR3 DNA reads as TGTGCCAGCAGTGGACAAGATTGGGACAGGGTCAATCAGCCCCAGCATTTT. This encodes CASSGQDWDRVNQPQHF.

The chain couples TRBV6-6 to TRBJ2-1; D perhaps matches TRBD2 (5 bases). Between the trimmed V and J ends, which lost 6 bases and 4 bases, there was a span of 16 bases. The CDR3 consists of 15 residues. The germline V gene encodes CDR1 MNHNY and CDR2 SVGAGI (reference sequence). The CDR3 protein is CASSPTRPLYNEQFF. CDR3 DNA: TGTGCCAGCAGCCCCACTAGACCCCTGTACAATGAGCAGTTCTTC.

This clone was observed once. This chain's CDR3 is CASSLSGTGSQETQYF. As DNA, the CDR3 is TGTGCCAGCAGCTTATCTGGTACAGGGTCCCAAGAGACCCAGTACTTC. The V and J genes are TRBV7-2 and TRBJ2-5; maybe TRBD1 (6 bases). The CDR3 contains 16 residues. Germline CDR1 and CDR2: SGHTA and FQGNSA. The V end lost 2 bases, the J end lost 1 base, and 14 bases lay between the germline ends.

The rearrangement links TRBV29-1 to TRBJ2-7, with 9 nucleotides matching TRBD1. Germline V gene lookup returns CDR1 SQVTM and CDR2 ANQGSEA. The CDR3 loop spans 13 amino acids. Unmatched junction bases numbered 4, after V lost 7 bases and J lost 0 bases. Here the CDR3 DNA reads TGCAGCGCCGGGACAGGGTCCTCCTACGAGCAGTACTTC. Protein product: CSAGTGSSYEQYF.

The chain employs TRBV19 and TRBJ2-2; 8 positions match TRBD1. Per germline, CDR1 LNHDA and CDR2 SQIVND (reference sequence). The CDR3 length is 14 residues. J was trimmed by 5 bases and V by 7 bases; bases with no gene match: 6. The CDR3 DNA reads TGTGCCAGTATTGCGACAGGGGTAACCGGGGAGCTGTTTTTT. This encodes CASIATGVTGELFF. The whole variable domain, remainder taken from reference TRBV19 and TRBJ2-2, is DGGITQSPKYLFRKEGQNVTLSCEQNLNHDAMYWYRQDPGQGLRLIYYSQIVNDFQKGDIAEGYSVSREKKESFPLTVTSAQKNPTAFYLCASIATGVTGELFFGEGSRLTVL.

V is TRBV28 and J is TRBJ1-1; perhaps TRBD1 as D (6 bases). Trimming pared 4 bases from V and 2 bases from J, leaving 8 bases between. This CDR3 comprises 13 residues. CDR1 is MDHEN and CDR2 is SYDVKM in the germline V gene. The CDR3 nucleotides are TGTGCCAGCAGTTGGACAGCTAACACTGAAGCTTTCTTT. Translated: CASSWTANTEAFF. Based on the CDR3 plus reference TRBV28 and TRBJ1-1, the full variable domain is DVKVTQSSRYLVKRTGEKVFLECVQDMDHENMFWYRQDPGLGLRLIYFSYDVKMKEKGDIPEGYSVSREKKERFSLILESASTNQTSMYLCASSWTANTEAFFGQGTRLTVV.

The gene calls are TRBV27 and TRBJ2-7; TRBD1 is a possible D gene (6 bases). Germline V gene lookup returns CDR1 MNHEY and CDR2 SMNVEV (reference sequence). Trimming cost V 4 bases and J 1 base, with 11 bases left between them. The length of the CDR3 is 14 residues. CDR3 coding DNA: TGTGCCAGCAGTTCACAGGGAAGGTCCTACGAGCAGTACTTC. This gives the protein CASSSQGRSYEQYF.

This clone was seen only once. This chain uses TRBV11-2 with TRBJ2-7; possibly TRBD1 for D (5 bases). CDR1 SGHAT and CDR2 FQNNGV come from the germline V gene. The V gene lost 5 bases and the J gene lost 4 bases, with 24 bases spanning the gap. This CDR3 is built from 17 residues. CDR3 sequence reads: CASSVYPRGRPPYEQYF. CDR3 nucleotide sequence: TGTGCCAGCAGCGTCTACCCTAGGGGCCGACCTCCTTACGAGCAGTACTTC.

V usage is TRBV28 and J usage is TRBJ2-3; 8 nucleotides match TRBD2. V gave up 3 bases and J gave up 4 bases; unmatched junction bases: 9. CDR1 and CDR2 (germline): MDHEN, SYDVKM. The CDR3 totals 16 residues. Written as DNA, the CDR3 is TGTGCCAGCAGTTTTTTTCGTCTAGCGGGCCCAGATACGCAGTATTTT. As protein: CASSFFRLAGPDTQYF.